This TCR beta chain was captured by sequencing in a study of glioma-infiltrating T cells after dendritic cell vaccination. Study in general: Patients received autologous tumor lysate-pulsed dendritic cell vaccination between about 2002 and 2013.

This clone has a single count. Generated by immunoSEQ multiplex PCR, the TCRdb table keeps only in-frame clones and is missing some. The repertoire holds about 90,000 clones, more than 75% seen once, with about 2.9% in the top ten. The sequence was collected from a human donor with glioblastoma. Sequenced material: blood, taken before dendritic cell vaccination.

CDR3 sequence reads: CSGLQGTDTQYF. The CDR3 coding sequence is TGCAGCGGACTACAGGGGACAGATACGCAGTATTTT. V usage is TRBV29-1 and J usage is TRBJ2-3, with 7 bases aligning to TRBD1. The CDR3 runs to 12 residues. CDR1 SQVTM and CDR2 ANQGSEA come from the germline V gene. Germline trimming cut 7 bases from V and 3 bases from J; bases unmatched to any gene: 4.